The source of this T cell receptor (beta chain) is a study of blood T cell repertoires in COVID-19. Study context: The samples span acute and convalescent COVID-19 from the United States, Italy and Spain. Sample material is recorded as cDNA or gDNA derived from T cells, B-cell-depleted T cells, or PBMCs.

After removal of 4 bases from V and 6 bases from J, the junction contained 9 bases not matched to a gene. The CDR3 is made up of 14 amino acids. Germline assignment: CDR1 MGHRA and CDR2 YSYEKL. Sequencing used immunoSEQ multiplex PCR; TCRdb keeps in-frame clones, though not all of them. The repertoire holds over 45,000 clones, with roughly 80% as singletons. Specimen: peripheral blood. The rearrangement links TRBV4-1 to TRBJ2-7; 7 nucleotides line up with TRBD1. This TCR was sampled from a human donor in a cohort sampled during active or convalescent COVID-19. The DNA for the CDR3 is TGCGCCAGCAGCCTAGAGACAGGGACGGGCGAGCAGTACTTC. Translated: CASSLETGTGEQYF.